This TCR beta chain was observed in a study of blood T cell repertoires in COVID-19. Study details: Sources were T cells, B-cell-depleted T cells, or PBMCs; the material itself was cDNA or gDNA.

V dropped 6 bases and J dropped 2; count of bases not matched to a gene: 8. Germline CDR1 KGHSH, CDR2 LQKENI. This CDR3 has 16 amino acids. Sequencing used immunoSEQ multiplex PCR; TCRdb keeps in-frame clones, though not all of them. The sample consists of about 180,000 clones, about three quarters of them appearing once. This clone has a handful of counts. This TCR came from an elderly woman with COVID-19, enrolled during active disease. Sequenced input: peripheral blood. The V and J genes are TRBV18 and TRBJ2-2, with 8 nucleotides matching TRBD2. The CDR3 region is CASSQSGTSNTGELFF. CDR3 in DNA: TGTGCCAGCTCGCAGTCCGGGACTAGTAACACCGGGGAGCTGTTTTTT.